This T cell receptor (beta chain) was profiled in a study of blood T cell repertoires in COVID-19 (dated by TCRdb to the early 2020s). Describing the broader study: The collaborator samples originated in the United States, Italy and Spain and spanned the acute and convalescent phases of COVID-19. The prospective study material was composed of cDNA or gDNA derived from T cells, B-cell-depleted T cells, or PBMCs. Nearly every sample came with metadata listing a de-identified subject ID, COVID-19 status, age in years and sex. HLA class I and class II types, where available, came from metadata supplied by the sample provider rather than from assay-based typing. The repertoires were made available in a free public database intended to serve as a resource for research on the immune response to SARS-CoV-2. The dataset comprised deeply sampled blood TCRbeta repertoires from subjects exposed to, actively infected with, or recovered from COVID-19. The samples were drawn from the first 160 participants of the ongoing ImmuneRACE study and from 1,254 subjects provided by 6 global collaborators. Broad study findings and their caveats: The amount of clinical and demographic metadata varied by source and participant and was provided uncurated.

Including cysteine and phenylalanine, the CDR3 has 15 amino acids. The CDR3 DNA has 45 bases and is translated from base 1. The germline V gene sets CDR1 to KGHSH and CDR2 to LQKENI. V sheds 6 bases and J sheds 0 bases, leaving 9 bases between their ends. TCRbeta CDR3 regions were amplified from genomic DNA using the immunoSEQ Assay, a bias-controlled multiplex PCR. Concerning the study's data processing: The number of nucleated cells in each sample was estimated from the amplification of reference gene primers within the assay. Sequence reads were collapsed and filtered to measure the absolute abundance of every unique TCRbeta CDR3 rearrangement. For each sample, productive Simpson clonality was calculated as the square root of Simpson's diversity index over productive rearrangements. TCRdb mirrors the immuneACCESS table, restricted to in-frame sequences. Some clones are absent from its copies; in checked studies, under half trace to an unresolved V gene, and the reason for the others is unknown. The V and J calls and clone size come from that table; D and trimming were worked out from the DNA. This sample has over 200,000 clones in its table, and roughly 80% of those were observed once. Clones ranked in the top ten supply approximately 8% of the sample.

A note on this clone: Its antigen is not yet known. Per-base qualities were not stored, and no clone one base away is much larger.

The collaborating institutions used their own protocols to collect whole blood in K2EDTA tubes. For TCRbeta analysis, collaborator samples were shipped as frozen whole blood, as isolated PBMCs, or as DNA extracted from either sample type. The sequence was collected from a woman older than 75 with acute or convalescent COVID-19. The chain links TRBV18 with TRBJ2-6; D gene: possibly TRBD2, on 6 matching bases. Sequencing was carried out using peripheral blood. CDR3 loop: CASSQLASGANVLTF. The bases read TGTGCCAGCTCGCAACTAGCCTCTGGGGCCAACGTCCTGACTTTC.